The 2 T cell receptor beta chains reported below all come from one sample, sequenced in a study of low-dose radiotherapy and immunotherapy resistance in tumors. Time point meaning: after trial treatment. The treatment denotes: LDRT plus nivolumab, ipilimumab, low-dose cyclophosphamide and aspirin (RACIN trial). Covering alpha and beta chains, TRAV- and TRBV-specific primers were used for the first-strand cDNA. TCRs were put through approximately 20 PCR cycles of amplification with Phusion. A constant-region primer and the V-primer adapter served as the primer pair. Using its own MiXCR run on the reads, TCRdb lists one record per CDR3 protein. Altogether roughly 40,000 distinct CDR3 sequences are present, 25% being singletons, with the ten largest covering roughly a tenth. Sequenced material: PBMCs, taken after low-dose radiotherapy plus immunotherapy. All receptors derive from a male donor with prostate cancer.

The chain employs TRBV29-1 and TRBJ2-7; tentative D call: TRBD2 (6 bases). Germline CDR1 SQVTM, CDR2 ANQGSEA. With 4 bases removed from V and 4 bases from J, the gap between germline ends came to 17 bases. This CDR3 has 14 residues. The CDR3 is CSVVLAEGLYEQYF. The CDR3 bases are TGCAGCGTTGTGTTAGCGGAGGGCCTATACGAGCAGTACTTC.

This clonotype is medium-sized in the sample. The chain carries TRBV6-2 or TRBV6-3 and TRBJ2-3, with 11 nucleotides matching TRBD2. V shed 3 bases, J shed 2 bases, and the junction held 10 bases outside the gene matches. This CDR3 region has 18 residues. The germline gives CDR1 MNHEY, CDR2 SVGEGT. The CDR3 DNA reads TGTGCCAGCAGTTATGGGTTACTAGCGGGAGAACCCACAGATACGCAGTATTTT. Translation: CASSYGLLAGEPTDTQYF.